This is a list of T cell receptor beta chains from one sample in a study of identical twins. TCRdb used MiXCR to reprocess the 5' RACE reads, holding one entry per CDR3 protein. The sample lists over 250,000 distinct CDR3 sequences, more than 8% occurring once. The same sample was also used in a study of yellow fever vaccine responses in identical twins.

The sample consisted of CD8+ T cells sorted from blood. These TCRs come from a woman aged 18-35 years in good health. Both conserved end residues are part of each CDR3. The order of the fields is CDR3 DNA, CDR3 protein, V gene, clone size, D gene, J gene. A D gene is named only where the DNA matches it firmly. Clone size appears in some rows only: once, few, many, or a class for an expanded clone.

TGTGCCAGCAGCCCGACGGGACTAGCGGATGAGCAGTTCTTC CASSPTGLADEQFF TRBV11-2 many TRBD2 TRBJ2-1
TGTGCCAGCAGTCGCCGGCTACAGAATGAAAAACTGTTTTTT CASSRRLQNEKLFF TRBV28 NA NA TRBJ1-4
TGCAGCGTTGAACTGGGCTCCTACGAGCAGTACTTC CSVELGSYEQYF TRBV29-1 many NA TRBJ2-7
TGTGCCAGCAGCTTAGTTGGCGGCGGGAGCTACAATGAGCAGTTCTTC CASSLVGGGSYNEQFF TRBV7-2 NA TRBD2 TRBJ2-1
TGCGCCAGCAGCCAAGATTACTTCAGCGGGAGACGGCGGACCGGGGAGCTGTTTTTT CASSQDYFSGRRRTGELFF TRBV4-3 NA TRBD2 TRBJ2-2
TGCAGTGCCCAAAACCGGGACAGGGGTAATTCACCCCTCCACTTT CSAQNRDRGNSPLHF TRBV20-1 many TRBD1 TRBJ1-6
TGCAGCGTTGACTTAAACCGGGACGGGCTACAAGAGACCCAGTACTTC CSVDLNRDGLQETQYF TRBV29-1 few NA TRBJ2-5
TGTGCCAGCAGCGGGTGGGGGACTAGCTTGCATGAGCAGTTCTTC CASSGWGTSLHEQFF TRBV7-9 NA TRBD2 TRBJ2-1
TGTGCCACCAGCAGAAAAATGGATTACCTGGAGACCCAGTACTTC CATSRKMDYLETQYF TRBV15 NA NA TRBJ2-5
TGTGCCAGCAGCGCTATGGGACAGTACGAGCAGTACTTC CASSAMGQYEQYF TRBV9 few TRBD1 TRBJ2-7
TGTGCCAGCAGCCAAGTACGTCATGAGCAGTTCTTC CASSQVRHEQFF TRBV3-1 many NA TRBJ2-1
TGTGCCAGCAGTCCGGACAGCGACTGGGCTGCTAATGAAAAACTGTTTTTT CASSPDSDWAANEKLFF TRBV6-1 NA NA TRBJ1-4
TGCAGCGTTGAGGGACAGAACACCGGGGAGCTGTTTTTT CSVEGQNTGELFF TRBV29-1 many NA TRBJ2-2
TGTGCCAGCAGTGAATGGGGGGACGAGCAGTACTTC CASSEWGDEQYF TRBV2 many NA TRBJ2-7
TGCGCCAGCAGCCAAGCGGGGGCTAGCGGATACTACGAGCAGTACTTC CASSQAGASGYYEQYF TRBV4-1 NA NA TRBJ2-7
TGTGCCAGTAGTATCCTAGCGGGAACTGGGCAGTTCTTC CASSILAGTGQFF TRBV19 few TRBD2 TRBJ2-1
TGTGCCAGTTATGGCTACACCTTC CASYGYTF TRBV2 NA NA TRBJ1-2
TGTGCCAGCAGCTTAAGAACAATTCCCGGGGAGCTGTTTTTT CASSLRTIPGELFF TRBV11-2 NA NA TRBJ2-2
TGTGCCAGCAGCTTAGTCGGGGGTCCCGAAGCTTTCTTT CASSLVGGPEAFF TRBV7-2 many NA TRBJ1-1
TGTGCCAGCAGTTGGGGACAAATCCACACCGGGGAGCTGTTTTTT CASSWGQIHTGELFF TRBV27 NA NA TRBJ2-2
TGCGCCAGCAGCCAAGATTTGGGTGAGCAGTTCTTC CASSQDLGEQFF TRBV4-1 many NA TRBJ2-1
TGTGCCAGCAGTTTGTTGCAGTCTAGCGGTAATGAGCAGTTCTTC CASSLLQSSGNEQFF TRBV12-3/TRBV12-4 NA TRBD2 TRBJ2-1
TGTGCCAGCAGTCCCGAGACCGTGGAAACCGAAAAACTGTTTTTT CASSPETVETEKLFF TRBV6-1 few NA TRBJ1-4
TGCAGCGTTGCCCCGAGCGGCACCGGGGAGCTGTTTTTT CSVAPSGTGELFF TRBV29-1 many NA TRBJ2-2
TGTGCCAGCAGCTTACGACCTGTCCCCTACAATGAGCAGTTCTTC CASSLRPVPYNEQFF TRBV7-2 few NA TRBJ2-1
TGTGCCAGCAGCTTGGGGGTAGCGGGGGCCACAGATACGCAGTATTTT CASSLGVAGATDTQYF TRBV7-9 many TRBD2 TRBJ2-3
TGTGCCAGCAGCTCCCTCTGGGTGTCCTACAATGAGCAGTTCTTC CASSSLWVSYNEQFF TRBV7-8 many NA TRBJ2-1
TGTGCCAGCAGCTTAGCGGGTTGGGCAGATACGCAGTATTTT CASSLAGWADTQYF TRBV11-2 NA NA TRBJ2-3
TGTGCCAGCGGCTCCCCGGACTATTCCTACGAGCAGTACTTC CASGSPDYSYEQYF TRBV7-2 NA NA TRBJ2-7
TGTGCCAGCAGTCCCACCTACGGGACTGAGCGGGCTACAGATACGCAGTATTTT CASSPTYGTERATDTQYF TRBV2 many NA TRBJ2-3
TGTGCCAGCTTGGGGAGACAACCCGGAGATACGCAGTATTTT CASLGRQPGDTQYF TRBV7-9 NA NA TRBJ2-3